These 3 T cell receptor beta chains were all obtained from the same sample, sequenced in a study of T cell responses to AZD1222 COVID-19 vaccine (dated by TCRdb to about 2021). The library was produced with the immunoSEQ multiplex PCR assay. In TCRdb, the immuneACCESS table is reduced to in-frame sequences with V and J assigned. These tables do not hold every clone; where another copy was compared, an unresolved V gene accounts for under half, and the others remain unexplained. Counted in this sample were about 60,000 clones; 65% to 85% of them appeared once. Roughly 6.6% of the sample is in the top ten clones. The time point label of this sample denotes: baseline before first vaccination. Sample: peripheral blood, taken on day 0 of AZD1222 vaccination. All receptors come from an adult in good health.

The chain uses TRBV28 and TRBJ1-1; D is ambiguous. V lost 8 bases, J lost 1 base, and 17 bases lay in between. Looked up from germline, CDR1 is MDHEN and CDR2 is SYDVKM. The CDR3 loop spans 15 amino acids. The CDR3 nucleotides read TGTGCCAGCGCCCCTCCCCCGGCCTCGAACACTGAAGCTTTCTTT. It specifies CASAPPPASNTEAFF.

V is TRBV6-5 and J is TRBJ2-7; unclear D gene. The CDR3 has 13 amino acids. V gave up 7 bases and J gave up 0 bases, with 10 bases separating them. Germline V gives CDR1 MNHEY, CDR2 SVGAGI. The CDR3 loop reads CASMALSSYEQYF. For the CDR3, the DNA is TGTGCCAGCATGGCTCTGAGCTCCTACGAGCAGTACTTC.

This chain uses TRBV4-2 with TRBJ1-6, with 7 bases identical to TRBD1. CDR1 and CDR2 from the germline V gene are LGHNA and YNFKEQ. V lost 0 bases, J lost 10 bases, and 12 bases stayed unmatched. The CDR3 length is 17 residues. CDR3 residues: CASSQEGALTGLSPLHF. In nucleotides, the CDR3 is TGTGCCAGCAGCCAAGAAGGGGCGTTGACAGGGTTGTCACCCCTCCACTTT.